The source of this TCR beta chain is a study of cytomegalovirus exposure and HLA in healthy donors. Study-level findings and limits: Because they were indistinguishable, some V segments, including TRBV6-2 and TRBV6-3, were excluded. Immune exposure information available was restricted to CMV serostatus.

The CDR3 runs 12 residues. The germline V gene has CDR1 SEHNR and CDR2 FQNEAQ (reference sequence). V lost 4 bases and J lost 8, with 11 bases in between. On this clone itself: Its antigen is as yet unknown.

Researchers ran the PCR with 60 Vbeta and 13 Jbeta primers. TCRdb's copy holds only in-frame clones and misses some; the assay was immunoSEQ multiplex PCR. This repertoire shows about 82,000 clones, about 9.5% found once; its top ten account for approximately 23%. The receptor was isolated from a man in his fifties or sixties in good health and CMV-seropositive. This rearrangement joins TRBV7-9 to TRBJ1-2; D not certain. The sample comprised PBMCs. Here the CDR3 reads CASSSQEYGYTF. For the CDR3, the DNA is TGTGCCAGCAGCTCCCAGGAATACGGCTACACCTTC.